Listed below are T cell receptor beta chains from one sample, sequenced in a study. A single record per CDR3 protein comes from TCRdb applying MiXCR to the 5' RACE reads. Of about 57,000 distinct CDR3 sequences detected, roughly 28% appear once; the ten largest clones hold 2% to 2.5%. The sequencing input was tumor-infiltrating Tregs sorted from the breast tumor. The receptors come from a female donor with breast cancer. Each CDR3 is given with its conserved first and last residue. The D gene is left open where the match is weak. Clone size appears in some rows only: once, few, many, or a class for an expanded clone.

- | TRBJ1-5 | - | 14 | TRBV3-1 | CASSQDAGNQPQHF | TGTGCCAGCAGCCAAGACGCAGGGAATCAGCCCCAGCATTTT
- | TRBJ2-1 | - | 18 | TRBV27 | CASSQRTLLLGSYNEQFF | TGTGCCAGCAGCCAGCGAACTCTCTTACTAGGTTCCTACAATGAGCAGTTCTTC
few | TRBJ1-1 | - | 16 | TRBV9 | CASSVAPGGANTEAFF | TGTGCCAGCAGCGTAGCTCCGGGGGGCGCGAATACTGAAGCTTTCTTT
- | TRBJ2-6 | - | 13 | TRBV9 | CASRASGANVLTF | TGTGCCAGCAGAGCCTCTGGGGCCAACGTCCTGACTTTC
many | TRBJ2-7 | - | 14 | TRBV7-2 | CASSFPGRGYEQYF | TGTGCCAGCAGCTTTCCGGGAAGGGGCTACGAGCAGTACTTC
few | TRBJ1-4 | - | 13 | TRBV7-6 | CASSSTQQGRLFF | TGTGCCAGCAGCTCAACACAACAGGGTAGGCTGTTTTTT
medium-sized | TRBJ1-5 | TRBD1 | 15 | TRBV20-1 | CSAPPGTGGHQPQHF | TGCAGTGCCCCACCCGGGACAGGGGGACATCAGCCCCAGCATTTT
few | TRBJ2-1 | - | 13 | TRBV27 | CASSFDNVYEQFF | TGTGCCAGCAGTTTCGACAACGTCTATGAGCAGTTCTTC
- | TRBJ1-1 | - | 11 | TRBV29-1 | CSVESGNEAFF | TGCAGCGTTGAATCAGGGAATGAAGCTTTCTTT
medium-sized | TRBJ2-7 | TRBD1 | 15 | TRBV28 | CASITGGLQHYEQYF | TGTGCCAGCATTACAGGGGGTCTGCAACACTACGAGCAGTACTTC
many | TRBJ2-3 | TRBD2 | 15 | TRBV20-1 | CSARDPGLYTDTQYF | TGCAGTGCTAGAGACCCGGGACTATACACAGATACGCAGTATTTT
- | TRBJ1-6 | - | 15 | TRBV7-9 | CASSLGAADNSPLHF | TGTGCCAGCAGCTTAGGGGCAGCCGATAATTCACCCCTCCACTTT
few | TRBJ2-1 | TRBD1 | 12 | TRBV27 | CASRTGDNEQFF | TGTGCCAGCAGAACAGGGGACAATGAGCAGTTCTTC
- | TRBJ2-3 | - | 13 | TRBV10-3 | CAIKGEVTDTQYF | TGTGCCATCAAAGGAGAAGTCACAGATACGCAGTATTTT
many | TRBJ1-1 | - | 12 | TRBV5-1 | CASSVGNTEAFF | TGCGCCAGCAGTGTAGGAAACACTGAAGCTTTCTTT
- | TRBJ1-2 | TRBD1 | 13 | TRBV29-1 | CSARQGSGYGYTF | TGCAGCGCAAGACAGGGGTCGGGGTATGGCTACACCTTC
few | TRBJ2-7 | - | 13 | TRBV6-5 | CASSTTEAYEQYF | TGTGCCAGCAGCACGACGGAAGCCTACGAGCAGTACTTC
few | TRBJ1-2 | - | 13 | TRBV28 | CASSFSGTNGYTF | TGTGCCAGCAGTTTCTCCGGGACAAATGGCTACACCTTC
- | TRBJ2-4 | TRBD2 | 17 | TRBV7-8 | CASSLGAGRQGTDIQYF | TGTGCCAGCAGCTTAGGGGCCGGGAGGCAGGGTACGGACATTCAGTACTTC
- | TRBJ2-7 | - | 13 | TRBV7-2 | CASSFDAAGEQYF | TGTGCCAGCAGCTTCGACGCAGCTGGGGAGCAGTACTTC
few | TRBJ2-7 | TRBD1 | 14 | TRBV28 | CASLKPGQEYEQYF | TGTGCCAGCCTTAAACCGGGACAGGAATACGAGCAGTACTTC
- | TRBJ1-2 | - | 15 | TRBV11-2 | CASSLEGGINYGYTF | TGTGCCAGCAGCTTAGAAGGGGGGATTAACTATGGCTACACCTTC
many | TRBJ1-5 | - | 13 | TRBV12-3/TRBV12-4 | CASSLFGDQPQHF | TGTGCCAGCAGTTTATTCGGGGATCAGCCCCAGCATTTT
few | TRBJ2-1 | - | 15 | TRBV7-9 | CASSFYREDYNEQFF | TGTGCCAGCAGCTTTTACAGGGAAGATTACAATGAGCAGTTCTTC
few | TRBJ2-7 | TRBD2 | 16 | TRBV20-1 | CSASLPLAGGAYEQYF | TGCAGTGCTAGTCTACCCCTAGCGGGAGGCGCCTACGAGCAGTACTTC
few | TRBJ2-3 | - | 13 | TRBV4-1 | CASSLQGSDTQYF | TGCGCCAGCAGCCTCCAGGGTAGTGATACGCAGTATTTT
- | TRBJ2-5 | - | 18 | TRBV20-1 | CSAGRPRMDGRLRETQYF | TGCAGTGCTGGCCGACCGAGGATGGACGGAAGGCTACGAGAGACCCAGTACTTC
few | TRBJ2-1 | - | 11 | TRBV7-9 | CASNLRNEQFF | TGTGCCAGCAACCTTCGGAATGAGCAGTTCTTC
few | TRBJ2-1 | TRBD1 | 15 | TRBV5-6 | CASSLAIQGANEQFF | TGTGCCAGCAGCTTGGCGATACAGGGGGCCAATGAGCAGTTCTTC
- | TRBJ2-5 | - | 12 | TRBV29-1 | CSVSRDSETQYF | TGCAGCGTTAGCCGGGACTCAGAGACCCAGTACTTC
many | TRBJ1-2 | - | 14 | TRBV29-1 | CSVVQGGQRYGYTF | TGCAGCGTGGTACAGGGAGGGCAACGCTATGGCTACACCTTC
- | TRBJ2-1 | - | 16 | TRBV5-1 | CASSVIRVRSYNEQFF | TGCGCCAGCAGCGTCATCAGGGTCCGCTCCTACAATGAGCAGTTCTTC
- | TRBJ2-7 | - | 12 | TRBV7-2 | CASQRYPYEQYF | TGTGCCAGTCAAAGGTACCCCTACGAGCAGTACTTC
- | TRBJ2-7 | TRBD1 | 15 | TRBV6-6 | CAGSQKPGQGREQYF | TGTGCCGGCAGTCAAAAGCCGGGACAGGGGCGAGAGCAGTACTTC
few | TRBJ2-3 | - | 16 | TRBV7-3 | CASSSIPYGGTDTQYF | TGTGCCAGCAGCTCGATCCCATATGGCGGCACAGATACGCAGTATTTT
- | TRBJ1-5 | TRBD1 | 15 | TRBV6-1 | CASIPNNRGNQPQHF | TGTGCCAGCATACCTAACAACAGGGGAAATCAGCCCCAGCATTTT
medium-sized | TRBJ2-3 | - | 13 | TRBV28 | CASSPRPTDTQYF | TGTGCCAGCAGTCCTCGGCCCACAGATACGCAGTATTTT
medium-sized | TRBJ2-5 | - | 15 | TRBV7-2 | CASSLEVAAGRTQYF | TGTGCCAGCAGCTTAGAAGTCGCGGCAGGGAGGACCCAGTACTTC
few | TRBJ2-3 | TRBD2 | 15 | TRBV9 | CASSPLAGGADTQYF | TGTGCCAGCAGCCCTTTAGCGGGGGGTGCCGATACGCAGTATTTT
- | TRBJ2-4 | TRBD2 | 15 | TRBV5-6 | CASSSQGLAVNIQYF | TGTGCCAGCAGCTCACAAGGACTAGCGGTGAACATTCAGTACTTC
medium-sized | TRBJ2-1 | TRBD2 | 16 | TRBV5-1 | CASSGGTTPSYNEQFF | TGCGCCAGCAGCGGGGGGACTACACCCTCCTACAATGAGCAGTTCTTC
many | TRBJ1-1 | - | 13 | TRBV2 | CASNKGLNTEAFF | TGTGCCAGCAACAAGGGCCTGAACACTGAAGCTTTCTTT
many | TRBJ1-2 | - | 13 | TRBV10-3 | CAISPDRLYGYTF | TGTGCCATCAGTCCCGACAGGCTCTATGGCTACACCTTC
- | TRBJ2-1 | TRBD2 | 15 | TRBV12-3/TRBV12-4 | CASSTSGRLGNEQFF | TGTGCCAGCAGTACTAGCGGGAGACTCGGCAATGAGCAGTTCTTC
once | TRBJ2-1 | - | 13 | TRBV7-9 | CASSGWRGNEQFF | TGTGCCAGCAGTGGGTGGAGGGGCAATGAGCAGTTCTTC
- | TRBJ2-4 | - | 14 | TRBV20-1 | CSAAWEGVKNIQYF | TGCAGTGCCGCGTGGGAGGGGGTAAAAAACATTCAGTACTTC
few | TRBJ2-1 | - | 14 | TRBV5-1 | CASRKVQGANEQFF | TGCGCCAGCAGAAAGGTTCAAGGGGCGAATGAGCAGTTCTTC